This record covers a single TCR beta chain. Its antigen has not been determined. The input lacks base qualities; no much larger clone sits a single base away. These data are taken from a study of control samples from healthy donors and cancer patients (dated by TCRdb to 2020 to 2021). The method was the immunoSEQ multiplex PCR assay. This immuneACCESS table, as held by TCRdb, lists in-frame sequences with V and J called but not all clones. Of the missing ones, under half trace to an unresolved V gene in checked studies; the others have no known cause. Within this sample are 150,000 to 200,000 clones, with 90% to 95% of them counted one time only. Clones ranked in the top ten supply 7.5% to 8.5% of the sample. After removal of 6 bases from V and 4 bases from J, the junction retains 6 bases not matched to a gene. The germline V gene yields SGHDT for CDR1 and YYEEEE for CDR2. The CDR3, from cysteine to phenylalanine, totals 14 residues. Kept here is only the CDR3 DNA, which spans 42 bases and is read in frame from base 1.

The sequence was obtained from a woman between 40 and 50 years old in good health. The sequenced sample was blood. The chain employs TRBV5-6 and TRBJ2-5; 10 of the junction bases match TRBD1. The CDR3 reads CASTRGQGRETQYF. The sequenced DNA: TGTGCCAGCACCAGGGGACAGGGGAGAGAGACCCAGTACTTC.